These T cell receptor beta chains were read from a single sample in a study of T-cell memory formation after mild COVID-19. TCRdb used MiXCR to reprocess the 5' RACE reads, holding one entry per CDR3 protein. The sample carries approximately 300,000 distinct CDR3 sequences, more than 15% recorded once. The sample was PBMCs or a T cell subset sorted from them (not recorded which). Source of these receptors: a young man who had mild COVID-19 (a few samples of this study predate the infection). Cell type and time point are not known. CDR3s include the opening cysteine and the closing phenylalanine or tryptophan. Fields, in order: J gene, D gene, V gene, clone size, CDR3 DNA, CDR3 protein. The D gene is left open where the match is weak. The size of a clone is reported for some rows only, either as once, few or many, or as a class for expanded clones.

TRBJ1-2 | - | TRBV7-3 | few | TGTGCCAGCAGCTTGAGTGGGCAGGACAACTATGGCTACACCTTC | CASSLSGQDNYGYTF
TRBJ2-1 | TRBD1 | TRBV5-1 | many | TGCGCCAGCGGAAACCAGGGGGCTGATGAGCAGTTCTTC | CASGNQGADEQFF
TRBJ1-4 | TRBD1 | TRBV7-9 | many | TGTGCCAGCAGCACACAGGGGGGTGAAAAACTGTTTTTT | CASSTQGGEKLFF
TRBJ1-2 | - | TRBV7-9 | many | TGTGCCAGCAGCCGCAGCGGGTCGGAAACTAACTATGGCTACACCTTC | CASSRSGSETNYGYTF
TRBJ2-3 | TRBD2 | TRBV18 | - | TGTGCCAGCTCACCCCAGGGACTAGCGGGGACAGATACGCAGTATTTT | CASSPQGLAGTDTQYF
TRBJ1-1 | - | TRBV7-9 | many | TGTGCCAGCAGACCCAAACCCCGGCTACACACTGAAGCTTTCTTT | CASRPKPRLHTEAFF
TRBJ2-1 | TRBD2 | TRBV11-3 | many | TGTGCCAGCAGCTACTCGGGGGGGCCTCTGTTCTTC | CASSYSGGPLFF
TRBJ2-4 | TRBD1 | TRBV7-9 | few | TGTGCCAGCAGCTTAACCCCGACAGGGGACAAAAACATTCAGTACTTC | CASSLTPTGDKNIQYF
TRBJ1-5 | TRBD1 | TRBV27 | - | TGTGCCAGCAGTCAGGGGGTTAGCAATCAGCCCCAGCATTTT | CASSQGVSNQPQHF
TRBJ2-4 | - | TRBV7-9 | few | TGTGCCAGCAGCTCTCGGGAGACAGACCCAGCCAAAAACATTCAGTACTTC | CASSSRETDPAKNIQYF
TRBJ1-3 | - | TRBV4-3 | - | TGCGCCAGCAGCCAAGACAGGGTCGGTGCAAACACCATATATTTT | CASSQDRVGANTIYF
TRBJ2-5 | - | TRBV5-1 | many | TGCGCCAGCAGCGTGACTAGCCAAGAGACCCAGTACTTC | CASSVTSQETQYF
TRBJ1-2 | - | TRBV12-3/TRBV12-4 | few | TGTGCCAGCAGTCGGGGACCCTATGGCTACACCTTC | CASSRGPYGYTF
TRBJ2-5 | TRBD1 | TRBV5-1 | - | TGCGCCAGCACCGGACAGGGGGGGGACCAAGAGACCCAGTACTTC | CASTGQGGDQETQYF
TRBJ1-5 | - | TRBV20-1 | few | TGCAGTGCTTCCAACTTGAACAGCAATCAGCCCCAGCATTTT | CSASNLNSNQPQHF
TRBJ2-2 | TRBD1 | TRBV12-3/TRBV12-4 | few | TGTGCCAGCAGTCGACAGGGAATTTACGGGGAGCTGTTTTTT | CASSRQGIYGELFF
TRBJ2-1 | TRBD2 | TRBV7-8 | - | TGTGCCAGCAGCTTAGTTTTTGGCGGGGGCTACAATGAGCAGTTCTTC | CASSLVFGGGYNEQFF
TRBJ2-7 | TRBD1 | TRBV4-1 | few | TGCGCCAGCAGCAGCCGGGACAGCTACGAGCAGTACTTC | CASSSRDSYEQYF
TRBJ1-1 | TRBD1 | TRBV4-3 | - | TGCGCCAGCAGCCAAGATCAGGGGACAGGGGCGACAAGGGGAGCTTTCTTT | CASSQDQGTGATRGAFF
TRBJ2-3 | - | TRBV6-2/TRBV6-3 | many | TGTGCCAGCAGTTATGGGGGTGGCACAGATACGCAGTATTTT | CASSYGGGTDTQYF
TRBJ2-7 | - | TRBV29-1 | many | TGCAGCGTTGAAGATCAAAATGAGTCGCACTACGAGCAGTACTTC | CSVEDQNESHYEQYF
TRBJ1-2 | - | TRBV7-9 | - | TGTGCCAGCAGCTTTCAGGATAACTATGGCTACACCTTC | CASSFQDNYGYTF
TRBJ1-1 | - | TRBV25-1 | - | TGTGCCAGCAGTGCCCCGTCTCGAGGAACTGAAGCTTTCTTT | CASSAPSRGTEAFF
TRBJ2-5 | TRBD2 | TRBV7-3 | - | TGTGCCAGCAGCATGGGACTAGGGGAGGTTCGTTACTTC | CASSMGLGEVRYF
TRBJ2-3 | TRBD2 | TRBV12-3/TRBV12-4 | few | TGTGCCAGCAGTTTTTGGGGGGGGAACACAGATACGCAGTATTTT | CASSFWGGNTDTQYF
TRBJ1-2 | - | TRBV7-2 | - | TGTGCCAGCAGCACCTACAGGGTTGGCTACACCTTC | CASSTYRVGYTF
TRBJ1-6 | - | TRBV12-3/TRBV12-4 | - | TGTGCCAGCAGCCCTAGGGGGGGTGAATCACCCCTCCACTTT | CASSPRGGESPLHF
TRBJ1-1 | - | TRBV7-6 | - | TGTGCCAGCAGCAAACTCTCAGGGTTTAACACTGAAGCTTTCTTT | CASSKLSGFNTEAFF
TRBJ1-5 | - | TRBV4-1 | - | TGCGCCAGCAGCCCCCCAGGGCAGGCTCAGCCCCAGCATTTT | CASSPPGQAQPQHF
TRBJ1-1 | - | TRBV5-6 | - | TGTGCCAGCAGCTTGGCCATTACGGGGGTCTCGGGGAACACTGAAGCTTTCTTT | CASSLAITGVSGNTEAFF
TRBJ1-5 | - | TRBV7-6 | - | TGTGCCAGCAGCTTACAGGGGCAAGGTCAGCCCCAGCATTTT | CASSLQGQGQPQHF
TRBJ1-5 | TRBD1 | TRBV20-1 | few | TGCAGTGCTAGAGCCGCAGGGGGCGCAAGCAATCAGCCCCAGCATTTT | CSARAAGGASNQPQHF
TRBJ1-1 | - | TRBV5-1 | - | TGCGCCAGCAGCTTGAGGTCGGACCTCAACACTGAAGCTTTCTTT | CASSLRSDLNTEAFF
TRBJ2-1 | TRBD2 | TRBV7-2 | - | TGTGCCAGCAGCTTACTAGCGGGGCCGAGCTCCTACAATGAGCAGTTCTTC | CASSLLAGPSSYNEQFF
TRBJ2-7 | - | TRBV20-1 | - | TGCAGTGCTAGAAATAGGGCGGTGGGGACCTACGAGCAGTACTTC | CSARNRAVGTYEQYF
TRBJ2-5 | TRBD1 | TRBV5-1 | - | TGCGCCAGCAGCTCCAACTCCGGGACAGAAGAGACCCAGTACTTC | CASSSNSGTEETQYF
TRBJ2-3 | TRBD1 | TRBV12-3/TRBV12-4 | many | TGTGCCAGCAGTTTGTCAGGGGGCGCGACAGATACGCAGTATTTT | CASSLSGGATDTQYF
TRBJ2-3 | TRBD2 | TRBV10-2 | - | TGCGCCAGCAGTGTGACTAGCGGGGTTGAATATACGCAGTATTTT | CASSVTSGVEYTQYF
TRBJ2-2 | - | TRBV4-3 | many | TGCGCCAGCAGCCAGCGGAGCTCCGGGGAGCTGTTTTTT | CASSQRSSGELFF
TRBJ2-1 | - | TRBV18 | many | TGTGCCAGCTCACCATCCGGAAGAGGCGAGCAGTTCTTC | CASSPSGRGEQFF
TRBJ2-1 | - | TRBV7-9 | few | TGTGCCAGCAGCTCGGGACACCTAACTTACAATGAGCAGTTCTTC | CASSSGHLTYNEQFF
TRBJ2-3 | - | TRBV27 | many | TGTGCCAGCAGTTTAAGGACTTACACAGATACGCAGTATTTT | CASSLRTYTDTQYF
TRBJ2-5 | TRBD2 | TRBV7-9 | - | TGTGCCAGCAGCTTAGGCGGGAGGGAGGAGACCCAGTACTTC | CASSLGGREETQYF
TRBJ1-5 | - | TRBV19 | - | TGTGCCAGTAGCAGAAGTGGCAGGGGCACCCAGCATTTT | CASSRSGRGTQHF
TRBJ2-3 | TRBD2 | TRBV20-1 | - | TGCAGTGCTAGAGCTCCCCCGGGTAGCGGGGGACCAGATACGCAGTATTTT | CSARAPPGSGGPDTQYF
TRBJ2-7 | - | TRBV4-2 | few | TGTGCCAGCAGCCAAGATCCCGGACTCTACGAGCAGTACTTC | CASSQDPGLYEQYF
TRBJ2-2 | TRBD2 | TRBV27 | few | TGTGCCAGCAGTTACACTAGCGACACCGGGGAGCTGTTTTTT | CASSYTSDTGELFF
TRBJ1-2 | - | TRBV20-1 | few | TGCAGTGCTAGAGTAGCGGGGGCGCTCGGTAACTATGGCTACACCTTC | CSARVAGALGNYGYTF
TRBJ1-1 | - | TRBV5-1 | few | TGCGCCAGCAGCTTTGACCTGAACACTGAAGCTTTCTTT | CASSFDLNTEAFF
TRBJ1-1 | - | TRBV7-2 | - | TGTGCCAGCAGCTTCTGGGGGTTGAACACTGAAGCTTTCTTT | CASSFWGLNTEAFF
TRBJ2-2 | TRBD1 | TRBV7-2 | many | TGTGCCAGCAGCTTCCGGGACAGACCAAACACCGGGGAGCTGTTTTTT | CASSFRDRPNTGELFF